Listed below are T cell receptor beta chains from one sample, sequenced in a study of T-cell memory formation after mild COVID-19. MiXCR, applied by TCRdb to the 5' RACE reads, yields one record per CDR3 protein. Of roughly 350,000 distinct CDR3 sequences in the sample, over 25% are singletons; the top ten hold approximately 13%. The specimen sequenced was PBMCs or a T cell subset sorted from them (not recorded which). These receptors were obtained from an adult woman who had mild COVID-19 (a few samples of this study predate the infection). Cell type and time point are not known. Each CDR3 is given with its conserved first and last residue. The D gene is left open where the match is weak. Size tells how often a clone was seen (once, few, many) or the class of an expanded clone, and some rows leave it out.

abundance	v_gene	j_gene	d_gene	CDR3aa	CDR3nt
few	TRBV7-9	TRBJ2-7	TRBD2	CASGIAGRSYEQYF	TGTGCCAGCGGCATAGCGGGCCGATCCTACGAGCAGTACTTC
few	TRBV7-9	TRBJ1-2	NA	CASSLRFGGEDGYTF	TGTGCCAGCAGCTTACGTTTTGGGGGAGAGGATGGCTACACCTTC
NA	TRBV15	TRBJ1-5	NA	CATSRADFQPQHF	TGTGCCACCAGCAGGGCCGATTTCCAGCCCCAGCATTTT
few	TRBV7-9	TRBJ2-1	NA	CASSSRGDQF	TGTGCCAGCAGCTCCCGTGGGGATCAATTC
few	TRBV15	TRBJ1-1	NA	CATGTLMNTEAFF	TGTGCCACCGGGACACTAATGAACACTGAAGCTTTCTTT
NA	TRBV12-3/TRBV12-4	TRBJ1-4	NA	CASSLVAGMGEKLFF	TGTGCCAGCAGTTTGGTGGCAGGGATGGGAGAAAAACTGTTTTTT
once	TRBV21-1	TRBJ2-1	NA	CASSNSASGRGNEQFF	TGTGCCAGCAGCAATTCGGCTAGCGGGAGGGGGAATGAGCAGTTCTTC
NA	TRBV6-6	TRBJ2-7	NA	CASRNGGSYEQYF	TGTGCCAGCAGAAACGGGGGAAGCTACGAGCAGTACTTC
few	TRBV9	TRBJ2-3	NA	CASSVAGPDTQYF	TGTGCCAGCAGCGTAGCGGGACCAGATACGCAGTATTTT
NA	TRBV7-9	TRBJ2-7	NA	CASIPSSSYEQYF	TGTGCCAGCATCCCCAGCTCCTCCTACGAGCAGTACTTC
few	TRBV7-2	TRBJ2-1	TRBD2	CASSLVWLAGGSYNEQFF	TGTGCCAGCAGCTTAGTATGGCTAGCGGGAGGTTCCTACAATGAGCAGTTCTTC
NA	TRBV6-6	TRBJ1-2	TRBD1	CASGNRGGDYGYTF	TGTGCCAGCGGGAACAGGGGTGGAGACTATGGCTACACCTTC
NA	TRBV12-3/TRBV12-4	TRBJ2-1	NA	CASRLGGGRSYNEQFF	TGTGCCAGCAGATTAGGTGGGGGTCGGTCCTACAATGAGCAGTTCTTC
NA	TRBV12-3/TRBV12-4	TRBJ2-1	TRBD2	CASAPWLAGYNEQFF	TGTGCCAGCGCCCCGTGGCTAGCGGGATACAATGAGCAGTTCTTC
few	TRBV12-3/TRBV12-4	TRBJ1-2	NA	CASSLQGTNYGYTF	TGTGCCAGCAGTTTACAGGGTACTAACTATGGCTACACCTTC
NA	TRBV18	TRBJ2-3	TRBD2	CASSQLAGESTDTQYF	TGTGCCAGCTCGCAACTAGCGGGGGAGAGCACAGATACGCAGTATTTT
NA	TRBV7-2	TRBJ1-3	NA	CASSLVGSRPGNTIYF	TGTGCCAGCAGCTTAGTTGGATCCCGCCCTGGAAACACCATATATTTT
NA	TRBV4-2	TRBJ2-7	TRBD2	CASSQEALGLAGSGTEQYF	TGTGCCAGCAGCCAAGAGGCTCTGGGACTAGCGGGGTCAGGTACCGAGCAGTACTTC
NA	TRBV5-6	TRBJ2-5	NA	CASSFAGVETQYF	TGTGCCAGCAGCTTTGCTGGGGTCGAGACCCAGTACTTC
NA	TRBV5-6	TRBJ1-1	NA	CASSSQRRNTEAFF	TGTGCCAGCAGCTCACAACGGAGGAACACTGAAGCTTTCTTT
NA	TRBV7-9	TRBJ2-2	TRBD2	CASSEGREDTGELFF	TGTGCCAGCAGCGAAGGGCGGGAGGACACCGGGGAGCTGTTTTTT
few	TRBV20-1	TRBJ2-1	TRBD2	CSAREMAQGLAIYNEQFF	TGCAGTGCTAGAGAGATGGCTCAGGGACTAGCAATCTACAATGAGCAGTTCTTC
NA	TRBV19	TRBJ1-5	NA	CASSIGRLRKPHSNQPQHF	TGTGCCAGTAGTATAGGGCGACTCCGAAAACCCCATAGCAATCAGCCCCAGCATTTT
NA	TRBV29-1	TRBJ2-4	NA	CSVLDVSLAKNIQYF	TGCAGCGTTCTCGATGTGTCCTTAGCCAAAAACATTCAGTACTTC
many	TRBV11-3	TRBJ2-5	TRBD2	CASSYDHRLADTQETQYF	TGTGCCAGCAGCTACGACCATCGACTAGCGGATACTCAAGAGACCCAGTACTTC
NA	TRBV20-1	TRBJ2-3	NA	CSASRGATDTQYF	TGCAGTGCCTCCAGGGGAGCTACAGATACGCAGTATTTT
NA	TRBV19	TRBJ2-5	TRBD2	CATSREGETQYF	TGTGCTACCAGCCGGGAGGGGGAGACCCAGTACTTC
NA	TRBV5-1	TRBJ2-5	NA	CASSFRVGGEETQYF	TGCGCCAGCAGCTTCCGGGTAGGGGGAGAAGAGACCCAGTACTTC
NA	TRBV12-3/TRBV12-4	TRBJ2-5	TRBD2	CASSGLAGGPGRQETQYF	TGTGCCAGCAGTGGACTAGCGGGAGGGCCGGGTAGGCAAGAGACCCAGTACTTC
NA	TRBV12-3/TRBV12-4	TRBJ1-6	NA	CASGLGDNSPLHF	TGTGCCAGCGGGCTCGGGGATAATTCACCCCTCCACTTT
NA	TRBV4-1	TRBJ2-2	NA	CASSQDRGLFF	TGCGCCAGCAGCCAAGATCGGGGGCTGTTTTTT
NA	TRBV12-3/TRBV12-4	TRBJ2-3	NA	CASSSSRSTDTQYF	TGTGCCAGCAGTTCTAGCCGAAGCACAGATACGCAGTATTTT
medium-sized	TRBV24-1	TRBJ2-1	NA	CATSGMGGRSYNEQFF	TGTGCCACCAGTGGGATGGGGGGCCGCTCCTACAATGAGCAGTTCTTC